This T cell receptor (beta chain) came from a study of cytomegalovirus exposure and HLA in healthy donors. The V and J ends lost 4 bases and 8 bases, in that order; junction bases with no gene match: 10. The CDR3 is 14 residues long. Germline CDR1 reads SGHTA; CDR2 reads FQGNSA. General study points: A list of around 150 TCR beta chains associated with cytomegalovirus was given. An analysis done earlier found most TCR beta V segments productive about 87% or about 30% of the time.

Regarding this clone: Its matching antigen is unknown.

The primer mix had 60 Vbeta and 13 Jbeta primers. As processed by the authors: Among the unique TCR beta chains that a later analysis counted, about 85 million in all, approximately 12 million were shared. The assay was immunoSEQ multiplex PCR, and TCRdb's table has in-frame clones only and misses some. Clone size and the V and J calls come from that table; the DNA yielded D and trimming. Seen here are tens of thousands of clones, roughly 82% observed once, and the top ten hold approximately 17%. The origin of this receptor is a man aged 65 to 79 in good health and CMV-seropositive. The gene calls are TRBV7-2 and TRBJ1-2; 7 positions agree with TRBD1. Material for sequencing was PBMCs. The CDR3 coding sequence is TGTGCCAGCAGCTCCCGACAGGGTCTGCGGGGCTACACCTTC. Its translation is CASSSRQGLRGYTF.